This TCR beta chain was found in a study of breast tumors, draining lymph nodes, adjacent tissues. Overall study results and limits: Findings are consistent with lymph node origin and intratumoral expansion of most tumor T cells. Tumor repertoires ranked between lymph nodes and nontumor tissue in diversity, with V and J gene preferences.

The CDR3 is 15 amino acids. Germline CDR1 and CDR2: MNHEY and SVGAGI. Samples came from axillary lymph nodes draining the breast cancer. To note about this clonotype: The antigen remains unidentified. Sequence at one end of the junction differs from germline and may be a read error.

TCRdb reanalysed the multiplex PCR reads using MiXCR and keeps one entry per CDR3 protein. The sample has about 200,000 distinct CDR3 sequences, less than 40% seen once. The specimen sequenced was axillary lymph node tissue. This TCR was recovered from a female donor with breast cancer. Some clones in this sample may be carry-over from other donors' samples. This chain connects TRBV6-5 to TRBJ1-6; 7 bases are shared with TRBD1. In DNA form, the CDR3 reads TGTGCCAGCAGTCACTCTGGGGACAGACTTTCACCCCTCCACTTT. Its protein is CASSHSGDRLSPLHF.